One sample yielded the 5 T cell receptor beta chains listed below, sequenced in a study of radiotherapy plus CTLA-4 blockade in lung cancer. Profiling relied on immunoSEQ multiplex PCR, and the TCRdb table lists in-frame clones only, not all of them. In the table there are tens of thousands of clones, around 87% of which are singletons. This specimen was peripheral blood, taken from a patient treated with radiotherapy plus ipilimumab. These receptors came from a human donor with non-small cell lung cancer who had stable disease on radiotherapy plus ipilimumab.

This chain links TRBV30 with TRBJ2-1; the D is unclear. V shed 1 base and J shed 3 bases, with 13 bases lying between them. The germline V gene has CDR1 GTSNPN and CDR2 SVGIG (reference sequence). This CDR3 spans 15 amino acids. CDR3 nucleotides: TGTGCCTGGAGTGAAAGGGTGGGCTTCTACAATGAGCAGTTCTTC. It yields the protein CAWSERVGFYNEQFF.

The V call is TRBV5-5, the J call TRBJ1-1; possible D gene TRBD1, 6 bases. CDR1 and CDR2 (germline): SGHKS, YYEKEE (reference sequence). The V end lost 0 bases, the J end lost 0 bases, and 12 bases lay between the germline ends. This CDR3 spans 16 amino acids. CDR3 residues: CASSLATGRLNTEAFF. In DNA form, the CDR3 reads TGTGCCAGCAGCTTGGCTACAGGGCGTTTGAACACTGAAGCTTTCTTT.

CDR3 residues: CASSEGHRMNTEAFF. In DNA, the CDR3 is TGTGCCAGCAGTGAGGGACACAGAATGAACACTGAAGCTTTCTTT. The J gene is TRBJ1-1, the V gene TRBV6-4, with D perhaps matching TRBD1 (6 bases). Germline loops: CDR1 MRHNA, CDR2 SNTAGT. The CDR3 runs to 15 residues. Trimming shortened V by 3 bases and J by 0 bases, and 11 bases separated the two germline ends.

This clone turned up a few times. The chain joins TRBV5-8 to TRBJ2-3; the D is unclear. The CDR3 consists of 15 residues. CDR1 and CDR2 from the germline V gene are SGHTS and YDEGEE. Trimming took 4 bases from V and 2 from J, leaving 14 bases between them. Here the CDR3 reads CASSAFDRDTDTQYF. CDR3 DNA sequence: TGTGCCAGCAGCGCTTTCGATAGGGACACAGATACGCAGTATTTT. The full variable domain, its missing parts supplied by reference TRBV5-8 and TRBJ2-3, is EAGVTQSPTHLIKTRGQQATLRCSPISGHTSVYWYQQALGLGLQFLLWYDEGEERNRGNFPPRFSGRQFPNYSSELNVNALELEDSALYLCASSAFDRDTDTQYFGPGTRLTVL.

V usage is TRBV28 and J usage is TRBJ2-3, with TRBD2 matching over 9 bases. After removal of 5 bases from V and 1 base from J, the junction contained 4 bases not matched to a gene. CDR1 and CDR2 (germline): MDHEN, SYDVKM. The CDR3 totals 15 residues. The CDR3 nucleotides read TGTGCCAGCAGTCAACTAGCGGGCCGCACAGATACGCAGTATTTT. Translating gives CASSQLAGRTDTQYF.